This TCR beta chain was observed in a study of patients and donors after allogeneic stem cell transplantation. TCRdb ran MiXCR on the RT-PCR reads and lists one entry per CDR3 protein. Of about a million distinct CDR3 sequences detected, more than 15% appear once; the ten largest clones hold roughly 6%. The CDR3 has 14 amino acids. The germline CDR1 and CDR2 sequences are MNHEY and SMNVEV (reference sequence). Trimming removed 2 bases from V and 3 bases from J, with 11 bases in between. The V call is TRBV27, the J call TRBJ2-7; unclear D gene. The specimen was blood, either unsorted or a sorted T cell fraction (not recorded which). The source is a human donor who was either an allogeneic HSCT recipient or a stem cell or donor lymphocyte infusion donor (not recorded which). It is not recorded whose cells these are; they may come from a transplant donor. CDR3 in amino acids: CASSLGLGNYEQYF. Written as DNA, the CDR3 is TGTGCCAGCAGTTTAGGGCTCGGAAACTACGAGCAGTACTTC.